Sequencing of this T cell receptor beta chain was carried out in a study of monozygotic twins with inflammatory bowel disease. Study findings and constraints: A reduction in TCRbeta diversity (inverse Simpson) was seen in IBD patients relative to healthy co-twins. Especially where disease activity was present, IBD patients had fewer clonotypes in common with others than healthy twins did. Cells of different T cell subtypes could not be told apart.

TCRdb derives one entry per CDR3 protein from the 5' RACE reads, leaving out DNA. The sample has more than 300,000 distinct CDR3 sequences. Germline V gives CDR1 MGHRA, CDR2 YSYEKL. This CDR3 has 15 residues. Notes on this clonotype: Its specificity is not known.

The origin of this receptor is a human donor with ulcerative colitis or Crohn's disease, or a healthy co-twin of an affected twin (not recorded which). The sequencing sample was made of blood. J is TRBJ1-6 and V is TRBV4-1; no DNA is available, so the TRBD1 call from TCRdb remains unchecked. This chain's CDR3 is CASSQARAYNSPLHF.